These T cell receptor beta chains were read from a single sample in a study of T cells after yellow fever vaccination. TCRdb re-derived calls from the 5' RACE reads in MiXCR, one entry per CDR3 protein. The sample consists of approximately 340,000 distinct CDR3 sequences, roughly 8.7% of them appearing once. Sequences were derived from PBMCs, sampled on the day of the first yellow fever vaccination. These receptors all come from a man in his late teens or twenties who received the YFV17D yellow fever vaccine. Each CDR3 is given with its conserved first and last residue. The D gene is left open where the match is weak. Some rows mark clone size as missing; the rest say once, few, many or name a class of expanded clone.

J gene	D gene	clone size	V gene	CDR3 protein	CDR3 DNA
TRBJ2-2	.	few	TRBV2	CASSLGGLATGELFF	TGTGCCAGCAGCCTCGGGGGCTTGGCCACCGGGGAGCTGTTTTTT
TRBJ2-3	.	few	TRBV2	CAIWGGTDTQYF	TGTGCCATCTGGGGGGGCACAGATACGCAGTATTTT
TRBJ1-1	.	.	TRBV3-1	CASSNRGLNTEAFF	TGTGCCAGCAGCAACCGAGGCTTGAACACTGAAGCTTTCTTT
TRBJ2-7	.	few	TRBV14	CASSQGWAEQYF	TGTGCCAGCAGCCAAGGGTGGGCGGAGCAGTACTTC
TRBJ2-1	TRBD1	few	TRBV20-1	CSARDPPGTGVNEQFF	TGCAGTGCTAGAGACCCACCCGGGACAGGGGTCAATGAGCAGTTCTTC
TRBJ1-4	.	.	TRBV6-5	CASSYERGANEKLFF	TGTGCCAGCAGTTACGAAAGGGGGGCTAATGAAAAACTGTTTTTT
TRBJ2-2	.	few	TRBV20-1	CSARDGNTGELFF	TGCAGTGCTAGAGACGGGAACACCGGGGAGCTGTTTTTT
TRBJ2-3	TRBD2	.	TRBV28	CASSFSSGTDTQYF	TGTGCCAGCAGTTTTTCTAGCGGAACAGATACGCAGTATTTT
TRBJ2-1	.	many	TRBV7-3	CASSYLSNEQFF	TGTGCCAGCAGCTATCTGAGTAATGAGCAGTTCTTC
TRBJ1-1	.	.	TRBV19	CASSNRARRNTEAFF	TGTGCCAGTAGTAACCGGGCCCGGAGAAACACTGAAGCTTTCTTT
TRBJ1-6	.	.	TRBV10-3	CATRTVDNSPLHF	TGTGCCACCAGGACAGTCGATAATTCACCCCTCCACTTT
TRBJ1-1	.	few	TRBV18	CASSPTGGMAEAFF	TGTGCCAGCTCACCCACTGGAGGTATGGCTGAAGCTTTCTTT
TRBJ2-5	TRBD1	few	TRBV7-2	CASSLVPGQGWETQYF	TGTGCCAGCAGCTTAGTACCCGGACAGGGATGGGAGACCCAGTACTTC
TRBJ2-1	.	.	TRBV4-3	CASSQVIRAGLEQFF	TGCGCCAGCAGCCAAGTGATAAGAGCCGGGCTTGAGCAGTTCTTC
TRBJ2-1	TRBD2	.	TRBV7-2	CASSRLAGGRYEQFF	TGTGCCAGCAGCCGGCTAGCGGGGGGGCGCTATGAGCAGTTCTTC
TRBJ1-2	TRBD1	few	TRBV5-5	CASRRTGGGYTF	TGTGCCAGCAGGAGGACAGGGGGGGGCTACACCTTC
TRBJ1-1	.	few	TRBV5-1	CASSFPGPNTEAFF	TGCGCCAGCAGCTTTCCCGGCCCGAACACTGAAGCTTTCTTT
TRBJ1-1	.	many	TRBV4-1	CASSPNSYTEAFF	TGCGCCAGCAGCCCAAACAGTTACACTGAAGCTTTCTTT
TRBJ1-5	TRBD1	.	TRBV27	CASSFQGAGQPQHF	TGTGCCAGCAGTTTTCAGGGGGCCGGTCAGCCCCAGCATTTT
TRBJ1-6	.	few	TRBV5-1	CASSLANGGSPLHF	TGCGCCAGCAGCTTGGCCAACGGAGGTTCACCCCTCCACTTT
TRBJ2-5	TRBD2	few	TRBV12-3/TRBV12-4	CASRNLAGEETQYF	TGTGCCAGCAGGAATTTAGCGGGGGAAGAGACCCAGTACTTC
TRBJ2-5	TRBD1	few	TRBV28	CASSTGQGARMETQYF	TGTGCCAGCAGTACAGGCCAGGGGGCGAGAATGGAGACCCAGTACTTC
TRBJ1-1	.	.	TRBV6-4	CASSRDTYTEAFF	TGTGCCAGCAGTCGTGACACGTACACTGAAGCTTTCTTT